This entry lists 8 T cell receptor beta chains sequenced from one sample in a study of cytomegalovirus exposure and HLA in healthy donors. PCR amplification relied on 60 Vbeta primers (plus 13 Jbeta primers). Data came from immunoSEQ multiplex PCR; TCRdb stores just in-frame clones and leaves some out. The repertoire consists of about 160,000 clones, with 80% occurring once and the leading ten covering 0.95% to 1.5%. Sequenced: PBMCs. These receptors all come from a woman in her fifties or sixties in good health and CMV-seronegative.

The chain couples TRBV7-9 to TRBJ2-7, with 8 bases lining up with TRBD2. Unmatched junction bases numbered 14, after V lost 3 bases and J lost 7 bases. CDR3 length equals 16 residues. From germline, CDR1 is SEHNR and CDR2 FQNEAQ (reference sequence). The CDR3 DNA sequence: TGTGCCAGCAGCTTTCTGTGGGCAGCGGGAGAGGGTGAGCAGTACTTC. This codes for CASSFLWAAGEGEQYF. Filled out from reference TRBV7-9 and TRBJ2-7, the complete variable domain reads DTGVSQNPRHKITKRGQNVTFRCDPISEHNRLYWYRQTLGQGPEFLTYFQNEAQLEKSRLLSDRFSAERPKGSFSTLEIQRTEQGDSAMYLCASSFLWAAGEGEQYFGPGTRLTVT.

The chain combines TRBV18 with TRBJ1-4, with 8 bases matching TRBD1. Unmatched junction bases numbered 6, after V lost 4 bases and J lost 8 bases. Germline assignment: CDR1 KGHSH and CDR2 LQKENI. The CDR3 runs to 14 residues. The CDR3 sequence: CASSQWDRPEKLFF. The DNA of the CDR3 is TGTGCCAGCTCACAATGGGACAGGCCCGAAAAACTGTTTTTT. Complete variable domain (other parts from reference TRBV18 and TRBJ1-4): NAGVMQNPRHLVRRRGQEARLRCSPMKGHSHVYWYRQLPEEGLKFMVYLQKENIIDESGMPKERFSAEFPKEGPSILRIQQVVRGDSAAYFCASSQWDRPEKLFFGSGTQLSVL.

In its sample, this clone was seen a few times. The rearrangement uses TRBV4-2 and TRBJ1-2, with 7 bases matching TRBD1. The V and J ends lost 5 bases and 1 base, in that order; junction bases with no gene match: 4. Germline lookup yields CDR1 LGHNA and CDR2 YNFKEQ. CDR3 length: 14 residues. The CDR3 region has the DNA TGTGCCAGCAGCGCCGGACAGGTTAACTATGGCTACACCTTC. This sequence encodes CASSAGQVNYGYTF.

The genes are TRBV6-6 and TRBJ2-7; D is unresolved. The CDR3 is 14 residues long. V was shortened by 9 bases and J by 6 bases, with 21 bases between the two germline ends. Germline CDR1 and CDR2: MNHNY and SVGAGI (reference sequence). The CDR3 DNA sequence: TGTGCCAGTCGAAACCAAGGTCCTGGCGGCGAGCAGTACTTC. Amino acids: CASRNQGPGGEQYF.

The V and J genes are TRBV5-6 and TRBJ1-3; no clear D. Per the germline V gene, CDR1 is SGHDT and CDR2 is YYEEEE. With 2 bases removed from V and 0 bases from J, the gap between germline ends came to 3 bases. This CDR3 has 13 amino acids. The CDR3 DNA reads TGTGCCAGCAGCTTACTCTCTGGAAACACCATATATTTT. Encoded protein: CASSLLSGNTIYF.

The chain combines TRBV27 with TRBJ1-2, with 7 bases aligning to TRBD1. The CDR3 consists of 16 residues. Trimming removed 2 bases from V and 4 bases from J; junction bases left unmatched: 10. The germline CDR1 and CDR2 sequences are MNHEY and SMNVEV (reference sequence). The CDR3 DNA reads TGTGCCAGCAGTTTAATGATTGGACAGGAGACCTATGGCTACACCTTC. It codes for CASSLMIGQETYGYTF.

This rearrangement joins TRBV19 to TRBJ2-3; 10 bases are shared with TRBD2. Germline CDR1 reads LNHDA; CDR2 reads SQIVND (reference sequence). V gave up 3 bases and J gave up 5 bases; unmatched junction bases: 2. This CDR3 has 14 residues. CDR3 sequence reads: CASSMGLAIDTQYF. The CDR3 DNA reads TGTGCCAGTAGTATGGGACTAGCGATAGATACGCAGTATTTT.

The CDR3 DNA sequence: TGTGCCAGCAGCATCGATCGGGTGAACACTGAAGCTTTCTTT. As protein: CASSIDRVNTEAFF. The rearrangement links TRBV2 to TRBJ1-1, with D hard to call. V was shortened by 6 bases and J by 0 bases, with 11 bases between the two germline ends. Germline V CDR1 and CDR2: SNHLY, FYNNEI. This CDR3 contains 14 residues.